The 30 T cell receptor beta chains reported below all come from one sample, sequenced in a study of shared clonotypes between healthy human individuals. Generated by immunoSEQ multiplex PCR, the TCRdb table keeps only in-frame clones and is missing some. In the table there are about 2 million clones, 85% to 95% of which are singletons. Sequencing used naive CD4+ T cells sorted from blood. Subset specified: CD45RA+ positively selected. The receptors shown here come from a man aged 18 to 35 in good health.

CDR3 in amino acids: CATSRDIAGIEAFF. The CDR3 DNA is TGTGCCACCAGCAGAGATATTGCGGGGATAGAAGCTTTCTTT. The chain has TRBV15 and TRBJ1-1; no definite D call. The CDR3 is 14 residues long. Trimming cost V 0 bases and J 8 bases, with 13 bases left between them. Germline CDR1 LNHNV, CDR2 YYDKDF (reference sequence).

This chain joins TRBV15 and TRBJ1-6; D gene uncertain. This CDR3 spans 17 amino acids. With 5 bases removed from V and 0 bases from J, the gap between germline ends came to 14 bases. Looked up from germline, CDR1 is LNHNV and CDR2 is YYDKDF (reference sequence). The CDR3 DNA sequence: TGTGCCACCAGCGGCGGCCCCCCGAGCTCCTATAATTCACCCCTCCACTTT. Translation gives CATSGGPPSSYNSPLHF.

V gene TRBV25-1 combines with J gene TRBJ2-3; 10 bases fit TRBD2. V shed 1 base, J shed 3 bases, and the junction held 10 bases outside the gene matches. This CDR3 is 18 amino acids long. CDR1 MGHDK and CDR2 SYGVNS come from the germline V gene. The CDR3 nucleotides are TGTGCCAGCAGTGAATTATCTAGCGGGAGTAAGGGGACAGATACGCAGTATTTT. Translating gives CASSELSSGSKGTDTQYF.

This clone was seen a single time. The gene calls are TRBV18 and TRBJ1-2; D is uncertain. The CDR3 contains 13 residues. Trimming cost V 2 bases and J 3 bases, with 7 bases left between them. The germline V gene encodes CDR1 KGHSH and CDR2 LQKENI. The chain's CDR3 is CASSPTHDYGYTF. In DNA, the CDR3 is TGTGCCAGCTCACCAACACATGACTATGGCTACACCTTC.

The gene calls are TRBV18 and TRBJ1-6; D is unresolved. V was cut by 5 bases and J by 0 bases, with 8 bases left in between. The CDR3 sequence is 15 residues long. The germline V gene has CDR1 KGHSH and CDR2 LQKENI. CDR3: CASSSLSSYNSPLHF. The CDR3 region has the DNA TGTGCCAGCTCAAGTCTGAGCTCCTATAATTCACCCCTCCACTTT.

The chain couples TRBV10-1 to TRBJ2-1; D may correspond to TRBD1 or TRBD2 (5 bases each). V shed 2 bases and J shed 0 bases, with 11 bases lying between them. There are 16 residues in the CDR3. Germline-derived CDR1 and CDR2 are WNHNN and SYGVQD (reference sequence). The CDR3 reads CASSEEGLGSYNEQFF. The CDR3 DNA reads TGCGCCAGCAGTGAGGAGGGGCTTGGCTCCTACAATGAGCAGTTCTTC.

The J gene is TRBJ2-2, the V gene TRBV4-3; D may be TRBD1 (6 bases). The CDR3 totals 16 residues. V was shortened by 2 bases and J by 4 bases, with 14 bases between the two germline ends. CDR1 is LGHNA, CDR2 YSLEER, per germline. CDR3 DNA: TGCGCCAGCAGCCAAAGGTTAGGACAGCCCACCGGGGAGCTGTTTTTT. Amino acids: CASSQRLGQPTGELFF.

This clone was detected once. Other DNA sequences within the sample encode an identical CDR3. V usage is TRBV10-3 and J usage is TRBJ2-7; TRBD1 is a possible D gene (5 bases). Deletions cut 4 bases from V and 0 bases from J, with 13 bases between. This CDR3 has 15 amino acids. Germline assignment: CDR1 ENHRY and CDR2 SYGVKD. CDR3 coding DNA: TGTGCCATCAGTGGCGGACAAGGGGCCTCCTACGAGCAGTACTTC. Its translation is CAISGGQGASYEQYF.

The V and J genes are TRBV18 and TRBJ1-1, with D possibly TRBD1 on 6 matching bases. V was trimmed by 3 bases and J by 5 bases, leaving 16 bases between them. The CDR3 is made up of 15 amino acids. Germline assignment: CDR1 KGHSH and CDR2 LQKENI. As DNA, the CDR3 is TGTGCCAGCTCACCCAGCTCAGGGGCTGGTACTGAAGCTTTCTTT. Protein sequence: CASSPSSGAGTEAFF.

V usage is TRBV10-3 and J usage is TRBJ1-4; D is unclear. Deletions cut 10 bases from V and 2 bases from J, with 11 bases between. The CDR3 spans 13 residues. Per germline, CDR1 ENHRY and CDR2 SYGVKD. The CDR3 DNA reads as TGTGCCACCGCAGGAGGGACTAATGAAAAACTGTTTTTT. This sequence encodes CATAGGTNEKLFF.

The V gene is TRBV4-1, the J gene TRBJ2-2; 8 positions agree with TRBD1. Germline V gene data show CDR1 as MGHRA and CDR2 as YSYEKL. The length of the CDR3 is 18 residues. V shed 0 bases and J 0 bases; nucleotides not matched to a gene: 6. CDR3 DNA: TGCGCCAGCAGCCAAGATTCAGGGGGCAACGCGAACACCGGGGAGCTGTTTTTT. Translated: CASSQDSGGNANTGELFF.

Written as DNA, the CDR3 is TGTGCCAGCTCACCACCGGGGATAGGGGTTCAGCCCCAGCATTTT. It encodes CASSPPGIGVQPQHF. The chain uses TRBV18 and TRBJ1-5, with D perhaps TRBD1 (5 bases). Germline values: CDR1 KGHSH, CDR2 LQKENI. The CDR3 extends over 15 amino acids. Trimming left V 0 bases short and J 6 bases short, with 12 bases between.

The rearrangement joins TRBV6-5 to TRBJ1-2, with 7 bases that match TRBD1. With 10 bases clipped from V and 4 bases from J, the junction kept 3 bases outside the gene matches. From germline, CDR1 is MNHEY and CDR2 SVGAGI. CDR3 size: 11 residues. Here the CDR3 DNA reads TGTGCCACCGGGACAGCCTATGGCTACACCTTC. Amino acids: CATGTAYGYTF.

The rearrangement uses TRBV29-1 and TRBJ2-3; 9 bases are a match to TRBD1. V lost 6 bases to trimming and J lost 4 bases; unmatched junction nucleotides: 5. The CDR3 totals 13 residues. Germline V gene data show CDR1 as SQVTM and CDR2 as ANQGSEA. Here the CDR3 DNA reads TGCAGCGTCGCCCGGGACAGGGCAGATACGCAGTATTTT. Translating gives CSVARDRADTQYF.

This clone was seen once. This chain connects TRBV5-3 to TRBJ2-7, with D possibly TRBD2 on 6 matching bases. TRBV5-3 is flagged as an ORF with uncertain function. There are 14 residues in the CDR3. Trimming left V 1 base short and J 2 bases short, with 10 bases between. CDR3 in amino acids: CARSLRGMPYEQYF. DNA for the CDR3: TGTGCCAGAAGCTTGCGGGGGATGCCCTACGAGCAGTACTTC.

The rearrangement links TRBV6-5 to TRBJ1-4; D remains unclear. Germline assignment: CDR1 MNHEY and CDR2 SVGAGI. The CDR3 is 14 amino acids. With 6 bases removed from V and 8 bases from J, the gap between germline ends came to 16 bases. The CDR3 DNA reads TGTGCCAGCAGACTCGGGAACCTAGGGGAAAAACTGTTTTTT. It specifies CASRLGNLGEKLFF.

The chain uses TRBV9 and TRBJ1-5; 9 bases match TRBD1. The CDR3 covers 15 residues. V shed 3 bases, J shed 6 bases, and the junction held 7 bases outside the gene matches. Per the germline V gene, CDR1 is SGDLS and CDR2 is YYNGEE. Here the CDR3 reads CASSAGTGPGQPQHF. The CDR3 coding sequence is TGTGCCAGCAGCGCTGGGACAGGGCCCGGTCAGCCCCAGCATTTT.

Remarks on this clone: The sample holds other DNA sequences that translate to the same CDR3. The chain links TRBV18 to TRBJ1-5; a possible D gene is TRBD1 (6 bases). The germline V gene has CDR1 KGHSH and CDR2 LQKENI. Trimming left V 6 bases short and J 4 bases short, with 10 bases between. The CDR3 sequence is 13 residues long. CDR3 nucleotides: TGTGCCAGCTCGGAGGGGGGGAATCAGCCCCAGCATTTT. This codes for CASSEGGNQPQHF.

This clone was counted once. The rearrangement uses TRBV7-8 and TRBJ2-5, with TRBD2 identical over 8 bases. CDR3 length equals 13 residues. After removal of 8 bases from V and 5 bases from J, the junction contained 7 bases not matched to a gene. The germline V gene encodes CDR1 SGHVS and CDR2 FQNEAQ. The CDR3 protein is CASRGGPGETQYF. CDR3 nucleotides: TGTGCCAGCCGCGGGGGGCCAGGGGAGACCCAGTACTTC.

CDR3 in DNA: TGTGCCAGCAGGGTCGGACAGGGAAGGCAGTTCTTC. It encodes CASRVGQGRQFF. The chain joins TRBV6-5 to TRBJ2-1; 8 nucleotides match TRBD1. J lost 12 bases, V lost 6 bases, and 7 bases had no gene match. Germline CDR1 is MNHEY and CDR2 is SVGAGI. The CDR3 spans 12 residues.

This clone was seen more than once but under ten times. The J gene is TRBJ1-2, the V gene TRBV10-1; unclear D gene. The V gene's germline CDR1 is WNHNN and CDR2 SYGVQD (reference sequence). Trimming took off 11 bases at V and 8 bases at J, with 12 bases between the two ends. The CDR3 length is 10 residues. The CDR3 nucleotides are TGCGCCGCCGCTTGGCTCGGCTACACCTTC. Its translation: CAAAWLGYTF.

This chain links TRBV7-9 with TRBJ1-5, with 9 bases lining up with TRBD1. The V and J ends lost 1 base and 3 bases, in that order; junction bases with no gene match: 7. Germline V lookup: CDR1 SEHNR, CDR2 FQNEAQ (reference sequence). The CDR3 loop spans 17 amino acids. The CDR3 loop reads CASSLGRTGVVNQPQHF. The CDR3 nucleotides are TGTGCCAGCAGCTTAGGGAGGACAGGGGTGGTCAATCAGCCCCAGCATTTT.

The V and J genes are TRBV20-1 and TRBJ1-1; D uncertain. The CDR3 loop spans 11 amino acids. V lost 5 bases, J lost 6 bases, and 10 bases lay in between. Germline CDR1 is DFQATT and CDR2 is SNEGSKA (reference sequence). CDR3 coding DNA: TGCAGTGCTCGTGGCCAGGCTGAAGCTTTCTTT. Protein: CSARGQAEAFF.

This rearrangement joins TRBV28 to TRBJ2-5, with D perhaps TRBD2 (7 bases). V shed 5 bases and J shed 5 bases, with 18 bases lying between them. CDR3 size: 15 residues. Germline V gene lookup returns CDR1 MDHEN and CDR2 SYDVKM. In DNA, the CDR3 is TGTGCCAGCAGTCAATCCGGGGGGCGGCAGGAGACCCAGTACTTC. Translating it yields CASSQSGGRQETQYF.

CDR3 in amino acids: CASTWGDGSNQPQHF. CDR3 bases: TGTGCCAGCACGTGGGGAGATGGGAGCAATCAGCCCCAGCATTTT. V is TRBV6-6 and J is TRBJ1-5; D gene uncertain. The CDR3 runs to 15 residues. Trimming removed 7 bases at V and 1 base at J, with 14 bases between. Germline CDR1 is MNHNY and CDR2 is SVGAGI (reference sequence).

With regard to this clone: Since a much larger clone is just one base distant, this may be a read error. A read error is likely, as this CDR3 ends without the conserved phenylalanine or tryptophan. V usage is TRBV29-1 and J usage is TRBJ2-7; 15 positions match TRBD2. Per the germline V gene, CDR1 is SQVTM and CDR2 is ANQGSEA. The V gene end was trimmed by 5 bases and the J gene end by 2 bases; junction bases not matched to a gene: 13. There are 18 residues in the CDR3. CDR3 DNA sequence: TGCAGCGTTCTCCCAGGGGGACTAGCGGGAGGTCCCACCTACGAGCAGTACCTC. This encodes CSVLPGGLAGGPTYEQYL.

The CDR3 DNA reads TGTGCCACCAGTCCCTACGCCGGGGGAATTAACTATGGCTACACCTTC. Protein product: CATSPYAGGINYGYTF. This chain links TRBV15 with TRBJ1-2, with a weak D call TRBD1 (5 bases). Germline CDR1 is LNHNV and CDR2 is YYDKDF (reference sequence). The CDR3 length is 16 residues. V lost 6 bases and J lost 1, with 18 bases in between. The full variable domain, rest sourced from reference TRBV15 and TRBJ1-2, is DAMVIQNPRYQVTQFGKPVTLSCSQTLNHNVMYWYQQKSSQAPKLLFHYYDKDFNNEADTPDNFQSRRPNTSFCFLDIRSPGLGDTAMYLCATSPYAGGINYGYTFGSGTRLTVV.

The chain has TRBV6-1 and TRBJ2-5; 13 bases align to TRBD2. Germline loops: CDR1 MNHNS, CDR2 SASEGT. V gave up 4 bases and J gave up 7 bases; unmatched junction bases: 6. The CDR3 contains 15 residues. CDR3 sequence: CASSVGLAGIRTQYF. The CDR3 region has the DNA TGTGCCAGCAGTGTGGGACTAGCGGGGATCAGGACCCAGTACTTC.

The CDR3 bases are TGCGCCAGCAGTGTTGAGGCGAACACTGAAGCTTTCTTT. Its translation: CASSVEANTEAFF. The V gene is TRBV10-1, the J gene TRBJ1-1; no firm D call. V lost 4 bases, J lost 1 base, and 7 bases lay in between. CDR3 length: 13 residues. Germline assignment: CDR1 WNHNN and CDR2 SYGVQD (reference sequence).

Turning to this clone: Other DNA sequences from this sample encode an identical CDR3 as well. J is TRBJ2-3 and V is TRBV18; 12 bases map to TRBD2. CDR1 and CDR2 from the germline V gene are KGHSH and LQKENI. The CDR3 extends over 15 amino acids. Germline trimming cut 6 bases from V and 1 base from J; bases unmatched to any gene: 2. CDR3 sequence (DNA): TGTGCCAGCTCCCGACTAGCGGGGGGCACAGATACGCAGTATTTT. As protein: CASSRLAGGTDTQYF.